This entry lists 23 T cell receptor beta chains sequenced from one sample in a study of CD8 T cells in Susac syndrome. Reverse transcription of about 0.45 to 1 ug RNA was performed with random hexamers. TCRdb re-called the immunoSEQ multiplex PCR reads with MiXCR, one entry per CDR3 protein. The data show some 250,000 distinct CDR3 sequences, approximately 95% seen once. Sequencing used CD4+ T cells from PBMCs. The receptors were gathered from a human donor with Susac syndrome.

This clonotype was detected a few times. The chain links TRBV2 to TRBJ1-2, with D possibly matching TRBD1 (6 bases). This CDR3 is 14 amino acids long. Trimming removed 5 bases at V and 1 base at J, with 11 bases between. From germline, CDR1 is SNHLY and CDR2 FYNNEI. CDR3 in amino acids: CASSPGQRNYGYTF. The DNA for the CDR3 is TGTGCCAGCAGTCCTGGACAGCGTAACTATGGCTACACCTTC.

This clonotype appeared a single time. This chain uses TRBV21-1 with TRBJ2-7. TRBV21-1 is termed a pseudogene. This CDR3 is built from 16 residues. CDR3 nucleotides: TGTGCCAGCAGCCCGACCCCGACAAGGCCGTCCTACGAGCAGTACTTC. It yields the protein CASSPTPTRPSYEQYF.

The V gene is TRBV28, the J gene TRBJ1-5; D unresolved. The V end was cut by 4 bases, the J end by 3 bases, with 10 bases between. CDR1 is MDHEN, CDR2 SYDVKM, per germline. The CDR3 consists of 14 residues. CDR3 amino acids: CASSSDWVNQPQHF. For the CDR3, the DNA is TGTGCCAGCAGTTCGGACTGGGTCAATCAGCCCCAGCATTTT. Drawing the rest from reference TRBV28 and TRBJ1-5, the complete variable domain is DVKVTQSSRYLVKRTGEKVFLECVQDMDHENMFWYRQDPGLGLRLIYFSYDVKMKEKGDIPEGYSVSREKKERFSLILESASTNQTSMYLCASSSDWVNQPQHFGDGTRLSIL.

The chain is built from TRBV27 and TRBJ2-5; unclear D gene. Germline CDR1 MNHEY, CDR2 SMNVEV (reference sequence). The CDR3 has 12 amino acids. With 0 bases removed from V and 5 bases from J, the gap between germline ends came to 4 bases. CDR3 sequence reads: CASSLSGETQYF. The DNA for the CDR3 is TGTGCCAGCAGTTTATCGGGGGAGACCCAGTACTTC.

The J gene is TRBJ1-5, the V gene TRBV4-1; no reliable D call. Germline CDR1 MGHRA, CDR2 YSYEKL. The CDR3 is 15 residues long. The ends were cut back, 0 bases at V and 0 bases at J, with 6 bases in the middle. CDR3 sequence: CASSQEQHSNQPQHF. As DNA, the CDR3 is TGCGCCAGCAGCCAAGAACAGCATAGCAATCAGCCCCAGCATTTT.

The V gene is TRBV28, the J gene TRBJ1-3; unclear D gene. Germline V gene lookup returns CDR1 MDHEN and CDR2 SYDVKM. This CDR3 is built from 14 residues. Trimming cost V 2 bases and J 0 bases, with 5 bases left between them. CDR3 region: CASSLTVSGNTIYF. CDR3 bases: TGTGCCAGCAGTTTAACAGTCTCTGGAAACACCATATATTTT.

This sequence joins TRBV28 and TRBJ1-3; D is perhaps TRBD1 (5 bases). The germline V gene encodes CDR1 MDHEN and CDR2 SYDVKM. The CDR3 has 15 residues. Trimming removed 4 bases at V and 1 base at J, with 11 bases between. Written as DNA, the CDR3 is TGTGCCAGCAGTTCTCCCGGGGGATCTGGAAACACCATATATTTT. Translated: CASSSPGGSGNTIYF.

V gene TRBV29-1 combines with J gene TRBJ2-5, with unresolved D. The CDR3 spans 14 residues. Deletions cut 5 bases from V and 5 bases from J, with 18 bases between. Germline V gene sequence: CDR1 SQVTM, CDR2 ANQGSEA. CDR3 sequence (DNA): TGCAGCGTTTATTCGGGTCAATCCACGGAGACCCAGTACTTC. Its translation is CSVYSGQSTETQYF.

The rearrangement joins TRBV10-1 to TRBJ1-2, with D unclear. Germline CDR1 and CDR2: WNHNN and SYGVQD (reference sequence). There are 13 residues in the CDR3. Trimming removed 2 bases from V and 8 bases from J, with 12 bases in between. In DNA form, the CDR3 reads TGCGCCAGCAGTGAGAGAAGGGAAGACGGCTACACCTTC. This encodes CASSERREDGYTF.

The chain has TRBV30 and TRBJ1-1; TRBD1 agrees at 7 bases. Germline loops: CDR1 GTSNPN, CDR2 SVGIG (reference sequence). The CDR3 has 17 residues. J was trimmed by 2 bases and V by 0 bases; bases with no gene match: 12. The CDR3 here is CAWSVPTYRGSNTEAFF. The CDR3 coding sequence is TGTGCCTGGAGTGTCCCCACCTACAGGGGATCAAACACTGAAGCTTTCTTT.

This chain uses TRBV7-6 with TRBJ1-1; D may be TRBD1 (5 bases). There are 14 residues in the CDR3. V shed 5 bases and J shed 2 bases, with 12 bases lying between them. Looked up from germline, CDR1 is SGHVS and CDR2 is FNYEAQ. The CDR3 sequence is CASSRLRDNTEAFF. Written as DNA, the CDR3 is TGTGCCAGCAGCCGCCTCCGGGACAACACTGAAGCTTTCTTT. The full variable domain, with the rest looked up from reference TRBV7-6 and TRBJ1-1, is GAGVSQSPRYKVTKRGQDVALRCDPISGHVSLYWYRQALGQGPEFLTYFNYEAQQDKSGLPNDRFSAERPEGSISTLTIQRTEQRDSAMYRCASSRLRDNTEAFFGQGTRLTVV.

CDR3 in DNA: TGCAGTGCTAGTACGTTTATAGCGGGAGGGGGTAACGAGCAGTACTTC. It codes for CSASTFIAGGGNEQYF. The rearrangement uses TRBV20-1 and TRBJ2-7; 11 bases match TRBD2. Germline V gene sequence: CDR1 DFQATT, CDR2 SNEGSKA (reference sequence). The CDR3 is 16 amino acids. Unmatched junction bases numbered 12, after V lost 3 bases and J lost 5 bases.

This chain joins TRBV20-1 and TRBJ2-7; 9 nucleotides agree with TRBD2. The CDR3 is 12 amino acids. Germline CDR1 DFQATT, CDR2 SNEGSKA (reference sequence). Unmatched junction bases numbered 4, after V lost 6 bases and J lost 4 bases. DNA for the CDR3: TGCAGTGCCCCGGGACTAGCTTACGAGCAGTACTTC. Amino acid sequence: CSAPGLAYEQYF.

The chain uses TRBV20-1 and TRBJ2-5, with 8 bases matching TRBD1. The germline V gene has CDR1 DFQATT and CDR2 SNEGSKA (reference sequence). CDR3 size: 16 residues. J was trimmed by 2 bases and V by 4 bases; bases with no gene match: 12. This CDR3 is CSATKKGRQGQETQYF. CDR3 bases: TGCAGTGCTACTAAGAAGGGGAGACAGGGGCAAGAGACCCAGTACTTC.

V gene TRBV25-1 combines with J gene TRBJ2-7; 10 positions agree with TRBD2. The J segment lost 6 bases and the V segment lost 10 bases, leaving 9 bases of the junction unmatched. The length of the CDR3 is 13 residues. The germline V gene encodes CDR1 MGHDK and CDR2 SYGVNS. The CDR3, as DNA: TGTGCCAACCCAGCGGGAGGGCCGGGCGAGCAGTACTTC. The encoded protein is CANPAGGPGEQYF.

A single count supports this clonotype. The genes are TRBV6-4 and TRBJ2-1; the D call may be TRBD1 or TRBD2 (5 bases each). CDR3 length equals 13 residues. Germline V gene sequence: CDR1 MRHNA, CDR2 SNTAGT. Trimming took off 0 bases at V and 15 bases at J, with 15 bases between the two ends. The CDR3, as DNA: TGTGCCAGCAGTGACTCGTTCTCGGGGCAAAGGTTCTTC. Residues: CASSDSFSGQRFF.

This clonotype appeared once. J is TRBJ2-7 and V is TRBV13, with TRBD2 matching 10 bases. In germline, CDR1 is PRHDT, CDR2 FYEKMQ (reference sequence). This CDR3 is built from 17 residues. Trimming took 9 bases from V and 1 from J; bases not matched to a gene: 15. In DNA form, the CDR3 reads TGTGCCAGAATGCGCGAATCTAGCGGGAGCCGGTCCTACGAGCAGTACTTC. This sequence encodes CARMRESSGSRSYEQYF.

This clonotype was seen a single time. This sequence joins TRBV7-6 and TRBJ2-5; the D call may be TRBD1 or TRBD2 (5 bases each). The CDR3 is 14 amino acids. CDR1 SGHVS and CDR2 FNYEAQ come from the germline V gene. The ends were cut back, 5 bases at V and 2 bases at J, with 12 bases in the middle. Written as DNA, the CDR3 is TGTGCCAGCAGCCTGATCGGGGCTCAAGAGACCCAGTACTTC. It yields the protein CASSLIGAQETQYF.

The V call is TRBV9, the J call TRBJ2-1; 8 bases align to TRBD2. In germline, CDR1 is SGDLS, CDR2 YYNGEE. This CDR3 region has 16 residues. The V segment lost 0 bases and the J segment 6 bases; nucleotides outside the gene matches: 8. The CDR3 DNA reads as TGTGCCAGCAGCGTAGTAGACAGCGGGAGTGGCAATGAGCAGTTCTTC. This gives the protein CASSVVDSGSGNEQFF. Full variable domain (rest looked up from reference TRBV9 and TRBJ2-1): DSGVTQTPKHLITATGQRVTLRCSPRSGDLSVYWYQQSLDQGLQFLIQYYNGEERAKGNILERFSAQQFPDLHSELNLSSLELGDSALYFCASSVVDSGSGNEQFFGPGTRLTVL.

This rearrangement joins TRBV28 to TRBJ2-1; weak D call: TRBD2 (5 bases). CDR3 length: 13 residues. Germline-derived CDR1 and CDR2 are MDHEN and SYDVKM. V gave up 4 bases and J gave up 9 bases, with 13 bases separating them. The CDR3: CASSSATIREQFF. In DNA form, the CDR3 reads TGTGCCAGCAGTTCCGCGACTATTCGTGAGCAGTTCTTC. Full variable domain (remainder filled in from reference TRBV28 and TRBJ2-1): DVKVTQSSRYLVKRTGEKVFLECVQDMDHENMFWYRQDPGLGLRLIYFSYDVKMKEKGDIPEGYSVSREKKERFSLILESASTNQTSMYLCASSSATIREQFFGPGTRLTVL.

This sequence joins TRBV20-1 and TRBJ1-2, with D possibly matching TRBD1 (5 bases). Between the trimmed V and J ends, which lost 3 bases and 6 bases, there was a span of 14 bases. Germline CDR1 reads DFQATT; CDR2 reads SNEGSKA (reference sequence). The CDR3 loop spans 13 amino acids. CDR3: CSARPGYGDGYTF. For the CDR3, the DNA is TGCAGTGCTAGGCCAGGGTATGGTGATGGCTACACCTTC.

V usage is TRBV18 and J usage is TRBJ2-1; D uncertain. CDR3 length equals 14 residues. The germline V and J ends were trimmed by 2 bases and 10 bases, with 15 bases remaining between them. In germline, CDR1 is KGHSH, CDR2 LQKENI. CDR3 DNA sequence: TGTGCCAGCTCACCAGCTACGTCTCTGCGGGAGCAGTTCTTC. Translating it yields CASSPATSLREQFF.

The gene calls are TRBV18 and TRBJ2-6; 9 bases are a match to TRBD1. Germline CDR1 reads KGHSH; CDR2 reads LQKENI. V trimming: 1 base; J trimming: 2 bases; junction bases outside the gene matches: 6. CDR3 length equals 18 residues. For the CDR3, the DNA is TGTGCCAGCTCACCACAGGACAGGGGTGTTACTGGGGCCAACGTCCTGACTTTC. Protein: CASSPQDRGVTGANVLTF.